The clone carrying this T cell receptor beta chain was recorded many times. The antigen remains unidentified. The data were taken from a study of T cells in Graves' hyperthyroidism and ophthalmopathy. Across the whole study: Sampling of peripheral blood happened at initial diagnosis, prior to any treatment.

The CDR3 loop spans 15 amino acids. Germline CDR1 is SGHTA and CDR2 is FQGNSA. Trimming took 3 bases from V and 4 from J, leaving 15 bases between them. Exclusion criteria comprised uncontrolled infection, other autoimmune disease, pregnancy or lactation. Extraction of PBMCs used roughly 9.4 ml of fresh peripheral blood. General study results and limits: Most clonotypes expanded in thyroid above 0.001 were likewise present in blood.

Researchers amplified the TCR beta CDR3 regions from RNA transcripts. The HTBI primer set was used in a first-round RT-PCR of the TCR CDR3. TCRdb re-called the multiplex PCR reads through MiXCR, storing one row per CDR3 protein. Of around 190,000 distinct CDR3 sequences in the sample, 17% were seen once. The chain employs TRBV7-2 and TRBJ1-2; tentative D call: TRBD1 (6 bases). The sequence came from a woman aged 45 to 65 with Graves' hyperthyroidism. The material sequenced was blood. The CDR3 reads CASSFNRGGSYGYTF. As DNA, the CDR3 is TGTGCCAGCAGCTTCAATCGAGGGGGGAGCTATGGCTACACCTTC.